The clone carrying this TCR beta chain was recorded at least ten times. The sample comes from a study of spatial heterogeneity in lung cancer. Study at large: The donor population consisted of approximately 68 patients with untreated, early-stage non-small cell lung cancer.

V lost 2 bases, J lost 5 bases, and 6 bases stayed unmatched. Looked up from germline, CDR1 is SGHTA and CDR2 is FQGNSA. The CDR3 extends over 18 amino acids. The time point: blood at routine non-recurrence follow-up after resection. Unsorted whole RNA of tumor, nontumor lung or frozen PBMC was sequenced. A distinct unique molecular identifier was carried by each TCR cDNA molecule. TCRdb fed the 5' RACE reads into MiXCR, producing one record per CDR3 protein. The data hold 39,000 or so distinct CDR3 sequences, with approximately 10% observed a single time. The sequence was collected from a female donor with early-stage non-small cell lung cancer. The genes are TRBV7-2 and TRBJ2-2, with 15 bases fitting TRBD2. The material sequenced was PBMCs, taken at follow-up. CDR3 in amino acids: CASSLKGLAGGRTGELFF. Written as DNA, the CDR3 is TGTGCCAGCAGCTTAAAGGGACTAGCGGGGGGTAGGACCGGGGAGCTGTTTTTT.